What follows are 22 T cell receptor beta chains derived from one specimen sequenced in a study of OX40 agonist ivuxolimab in advanced cancers. Clones were sequenced by immunoSEQ multiplex PCR, and TCRdb holds only the in-frame ones, with some missing. The data show 45,000 to 50,000 clones, around 80% seen once. Specimen: CD4+ or CD8+ T cells sorted from blood, collected in a trial of the OX40 agonist ivuxolimab. Receptor source: an adult with an advanced solid tumor such as melanoma, head and neck, liver or kidney cancer.

CDR3 in amino acids: CASSLETSGRSTFF. The CDR3 DNA follows: TGTGCCAGCAGCTTAGAGACTAGCGGGAGAAGTACGTTCTTC. The V gene is TRBV7-9, the J gene TRBJ2-1; 12 bases line up with TRBD2. The CDR3 is made up of 14 amino acids. The V and J ends lost 1 base and 15 bases, in that order; junction bases with no gene match: 7. CDR1 is SEHNR, CDR2 FQNEAQ, per germline (reference sequence). Filled out from reference TRBV7-9 and TRBJ2-1, the complete variable domain reads DTGVSQNPRHKITKRGQNVTFRCDPISEHNRLYWYRQTLGQGPEFLTYFQNEAQLEKSRLLSDRFSAERPKGSFSTLEIQRTEQGDSAMYLCASSLETSGRSTFFGPGTRLTVL.

By proportion, this clone is medium-sized. The chain couples TRBV6-5 to TRBJ1-4; D gene ambiguous. The CDR3 extends over 13 amino acids. The V and J ends lost 4 bases and 5 bases respectively, with 8 bases between them. Per the germline V gene, CDR1 is MNHEY and CDR2 is SVGAGI. CDR3 sequence: CASSSMINEKLFF. The DNA of the CDR3 is TGTGCCAGCAGTTCAATGATAAATGAAAAACTGTTTTTT.

The CDR3 DNA is TGCGCCAGCAGCCAAGATTTATTAGGTATTCTTCTCAGGGGTCTATACAATGAGCAGTTCTTC. Protein: CASSQDLLGILLRGLYNEQFF. The genes are TRBV4-1 and TRBJ2-1; D is perhaps TRBD1 (6 bases). Germline CDR1 reads MGHRA; CDR2 reads YSYEKL. This CDR3 spans 21 amino acids. The ends were cut back, 0 bases at V and 4 bases at J, with 28 bases in the middle.

This sequence joins TRBV6-1 and TRBJ1-3; D is unresolved. The germline V gene encodes CDR1 MNHNS and CDR2 SASEGT. The CDR3 covers 16 residues. Between the trimmed V and J ends, which lost 3 bases and 2 bases, there was a span of 14 bases. CDR3 loop: CASSEKYGPTGNTIYF. DNA of the CDR3: TGTGCCAGCAGTGAGAAATATGGGCCTACTGGAAACACCATATATTTT.

J is TRBJ1-1 and V is TRBV5-1; TRBD1 might be the D (6 bases). Trimming removed 1 base from V and 5 bases from J, with 15 bases in between. The CDR3 loop spans 15 amino acids. Germline V gives CDR1 SGHRS, CDR2 YFSETQ. This CDR3 is CASSLLGGRDTEAFF. CDR3 coding DNA: TGCGCCAGCAGCTTGTTAGGGGGAAGGGATACTGAAGCTTTCTTT.

The J gene is TRBJ1-1, the V gene TRBV21-1; TRBD1 is taken as the D call from the table, unchecked against the DNA. TRBV21-1 is classified as a pseudogene. This CDR3 is 15 amino acids long. CDR3 in amino acids: CASSKASGFGTEAFF. The DNA of the CDR3 is TGTGCCAGCAGCAAAGCTTCAGGGTTCGGCACTGAAGCTTTCTTT.

In its sample, this clone was seen a few times. V usage is TRBV4-1 and J usage is TRBJ1-2; no definite D call. CDR1 is MGHRA and CDR2 is YSYEKL in the germline V gene. The V end was cut by 0 bases, the J end by 6 bases, with 20 bases between. The CDR3 covers 17 residues. In DNA, the CDR3 is TGCGCCAGCAGCCAAGAAGAGGGATACGGGGTTTGGGATGGCTACACCTTC. Translating it yields CASSQEEGYGVWDGYTF.

The rearrangement links TRBV6-5 to TRBJ2-7; perhaps TRBD2 as D (6 bases). V gave up 6 bases and J gave up 0 bases, with 12 bases separating them. The CDR3 is made up of 14 amino acids. CDR1 and CDR2 (germline): MNHEY, SVGAGI. CDR3 DNA: TGTGCCAGCAGGGGGCTGGGGGGCTCCTACGAGCAGTACTTC. Encoded protein: CASRGLGGSYEQYF.

The table lists this clone with a count of one. The gene calls are TRBV27 and TRBJ2-1; possibly TRBD1 for D (6 bases). Germline loops: CDR1 MNHEY, CDR2 SMNVEV (reference sequence). Trimming removed 0 bases at V and 6 bases at J, with 15 bases between. This CDR3 has 16 residues. CDR3 nucleotides: TGTGCCAGCAGTTTATCCGGTCCACAGGGTTTCAATGAGCAGTTCTTC. Translating it yields CASSLSGPQGFNEQFF.

The chain combines TRBV6-5 with TRBJ2-1; no clear D. Trimming left V 6 bases short and J 4 bases short, with 16 bases between. This CDR3 is 15 amino acids long. From germline, CDR1 is MNHEY and CDR2 SVGAGI. The CDR3 DNA sequence: TGTGCCAGCAGGCCCTCCCCGTTCATATACAATGAGCAGTTCTTC. Protein product: CASRPSPFIYNEQFF.

For the CDR3, the DNA is TGTGCCACCAGCACTCAAAGAGGGTTGACTGAAGCTTTCTTT. It translates to CATSTQRGLTEAFF. The chain uses TRBV15 and TRBJ1-1; D is ambiguous. CDR3 length: 14 residues. CDR1 is LNHNV and CDR2 is YYDKDF in the germline V gene (reference sequence). The germline V and J ends were trimmed by 4 bases and 5 bases, with 14 bases remaining between them.

The chain is built from TRBV6-6 and TRBJ1-3; D unresolved. Trimming cost V 8 bases and J 0 bases, with 11 bases left between them. Germline CDR1 reads MNHNY; CDR2 reads SVGAGI (reference sequence). This CDR3 comprises 14 residues. The CDR3 sequence is CASRPIGSGNTIYF. Written as DNA, the CDR3 is TGTGCCAGCCGTCCGATAGGCTCTGGAAACACCATATATTTT.

In this sample, this clone turned up once. This chain joins TRBV30 and TRBJ2-2; no clear D. The V end lost 2 bases, the J end lost 4 bases, and 20 bases lay between the germline ends. Looked up from germline, CDR1 is GTSNPN and CDR2 is SVGIG (reference sequence). The CDR3 covers 17 residues. The CDR3 DNA is TGTGCCTGGAGTTCCCGTTCCGCCAAATCCGTCACCGGGGAGCTGTTTTTT. It translates to CAWSSRSAKSVTGELFF.

The V call is TRBV5-1, the J call TRBJ2-2; D not resolved. The germline CDR1 and CDR2 sequences are SGHRS and YFSETQ. The CDR3 is 15 amino acids. V was cut by 0 bases and J by 1 base, with 7 bases left in between. Here the CDR3 DNA reads TGCGCCAGCAGCTTGGCCTTGGGGAACACCGGGGAGCTGTTTTTT. Protein product: CASSLALGNTGELFF.

The rearrangement uses TRBV6-5 and TRBJ2-5; TRBD1 aligns across 7 bases. The trim removed 2 bases at V and 0 bases at J, leaving 6 bases unmatched. The length of the CDR3 is 16 residues. CDR1 is MNHEY, CDR2 SVGAGI, per germline. The CDR3 sequence: CASSYGGQKNQETQYF. CDR3 DNA sequence: TGTGCCAGCAGTTACGGGGGACAGAAAAACCAAGAGACCCAGTACTTC.

The chain carries TRBV7-2 and TRBJ2-7, with 10 bases identical to TRBD1. The CDR3 is made up of 13 amino acids. Trimming removed 5 bases from V and 6 bases from J; junction bases left unmatched: 4. In germline, CDR1 is SGHTA, CDR2 FQGNSA. CDR3 DNA: TGTGCCAGCAGCGGGACAGGGGTTGCCGAGCAGTACTTC. This translates into CASSGTGVAEQYF.

This clone showed up just a few times. The rearrangement uses TRBV4-1 and TRBJ2-1, with 14 positions matching TRBD2. This CDR3 is 17 amino acids long. V lost 0 bases, J lost 6 bases, and 4 bases stayed unmatched. CDR1 is MGHRA and CDR2 is YSYEKL in the germline V gene. CDR3 amino acids: CASSQDSGLAGGNEQFF. The CDR3 DNA sequence: TGCGCCAGCAGCCAAGACAGCGGACTAGCGGGAGGCAATGAGCAGTTCTTC.

The V gene is TRBV11-2, the J gene TRBJ2-1, with D possibly matching TRBD2 (6 bases). The length of the CDR3 is 17 residues. Between the trimmed V and J ends, which lost 2 bases and 1 base, there was a span of 15 bases. Germline V gene lookup returns CDR1 SGHAT and CDR2 FQNNGV. The CDR3 sequence: CASSLFPRGQSYNEQFF. The CDR3 DNA follows: TGTGCCAGCAGCTTATTTCCGCGGGGCCAGTCCTACAATGAGCAGTTCTTC.

The V call is TRBV14, the J call TRBJ2-1; 11 nucleotides match TRBD2. Germline V gene lookup returns CDR1 SGHDN and CDR2 FVKESK. Trimming removed 1 base from V and 0 bases from J; junction bases left unmatched: 8. The CDR3 has 19 residues. The CDR3 reads CASSQGASGRYSSYNEQFF. As DNA, the CDR3 is TGTGCCAGCAGCCAAGGGGCTAGCGGGAGGTACAGCTCCTACAATGAGCAGTTCTTC. The full variable domain, in which reference TRBV14 and TRBJ2-1 provide the parts outside the CDR3, is EAGVTQFPSHSVIEKGQTVTLRCDPISGHDNLYWYRRVMGKEIKFLLHFVKESKQDESGMPNNRFLAERTGGTYSTLKVQPAELEDSGVYFCASSQGASGRYSSYNEQFFGPGTRLTVL.

The V call is TRBV7-2, the J call TRBJ2-4; tentatively, D is TRBD2 (6 bases). V lost 1 base and J 2 bases, leaving 15 bases between the germline ends. From germline, CDR1 is SGHTA and CDR2 FQGNSA. This CDR3 spans 17 amino acids. CDR3 in DNA: TGTGCCAGCAGCTTAGACGACCCTGGCGGGACCAAAAACATTCAGTACTTC. Encoded protein: CASSLDDPGGTKNIQYF.

The V call is TRBV28, the J call TRBJ1-1; D is undetermined. The V and J ends lost 3 bases and 1 base respectively, with 9 bases between them. The CDR3 has 14 residues. Germline CDR1 MDHEN, CDR2 SYDVKM. DNA for the CDR3: TGTGCCAGCAGTTTGTCCCCCGCGAACACTGAAGCTTTCTTT. Encoded protein: CASSLSPANTEAFF.

The genes are TRBV2 and TRBJ2-3, with TRBD1 matching 7 bases. The CDR3 contains 14 residues. Germline loops: CDR1 SNHLY, CDR2 FYNNEI. V trimming: 1 base; J trimming: 2 bases; junction bases outside the gene matches: 0. This CDR3 is CASSEEGATDTQYF. CDR3 sequence (DNA): TGTGCCAGCAGTGAAGAGGGGGCCACAGATACGCAGTATTTT.